This passage covers 9 T cell receptor beta chains from one sample sequenced in a study of HIV-infected children after antiretroviral therapy interruption. Unique molecular identifiers were included in an RNA-based 3' RACE TCR library. TCRdb fed the 3' RACE reads into MiXCR, producing one record per CDR3 protein. In the table there are approximately 89,000 distinct CDR3 sequences, roughly 6.7% of which are singletons. Stated treatment: PENTA 11 planned treatment interruption arm or continuous ART arm. The sequences come from CD45RA+ CD4+ T cells from PBMCs, pooled from several time points, collected from a donor given antiretroviral therapy, either interrupted or continuous. Subset reported: naive CD4+ CD45RA+ CD45RO- T cells. These receptor sequences come from a pool of human donors with HIV.

This clonotype has a count of ten or more. The V and J genes are TRBV5-1 and TRBJ2-6; perhaps TRBD1 as D (6 bases). V was clipped by 6 bases and J by 0 bases, with 10 bases between them. This CDR3 region has 15 residues. Looked up from germline, CDR1 is SGHRS and CDR2 is YFSETQ. CDR3 coding DNA: TGCGCCAGCACGGGACAAGTCTCTGGGGCCAACGTCCTGACTTTC. It codes for CASTGQVSGANVLTF.

This clonotype was found a few times. The rearrangement links TRBV7-3 to TRBJ1-3; no clear D. Germline V lookup: CDR1 SGHTA, CDR2 FQGTGA. Deletions cut 1 base from V and 2 bases from J, with 15 bases between. The CDR3 is 17 amino acids. CDR3 in amino acids: CASSLRRGLTAGNTIYF. CDR3 DNA: TGTGCCAGCAGCTTAAGACGCGGCCTGACCGCTGGAAACACCATATATTTT.

This clonotype has ten or more counts. The chain employs TRBV12-3 or TRBV12-4 and TRBJ2-7; TRBD2 agrees at 12 bases. The J segment lost 2 bases and the V segment lost 5 bases, leaving 4 bases of the junction unmatched. The CDR3 runs to 15 residues. The CDR3 bases are TGTGCCAGCAGTCCGGCTAGCGGGAGGGCCTACGAGCAGTACTTC. It is translated as CASSPASGRAYEQYF.

This clonotype was seen a handful of times. The chain is built from TRBV11-3 and TRBJ2-5; 7 bases align to TRBD1. In germline, CDR1 is SGHNT, CDR2 YENEEA. V lost 1 base and J lost 5; bases outside the gene matches: 16. This CDR3 spans 18 amino acids. The CDR3 sequence is CASSLGGGVGPRRETQYF. CDR3 nucleotides: TGTGCCAGCAGCTTAGGAGGGGGCGTCGGTCCCCGAAGGGAGACCCAGTACTTC.

Ten or more counts support this clonotype. The chain joins TRBV5-1 to TRBJ1-1; 9 nucleotides align to TRBD1. The V segment lost 3 bases and the J segment 1 base; nucleotides outside the gene matches: 10. The CDR3 sequence is 17 residues long. Per the germline V gene, CDR1 is SGHRS and CDR2 is YFSETQ. CDR3: CASSYGLGTGPNTEAFF. DNA for the CDR3: TGCGCCAGCAGCTATGGCTTAGGGACAGGGCCGAACACTGAAGCTTTCTTT.

The J gene is TRBJ1-2, the V gene TRBV7-9; no reliable D call. V was pared by 5 bases and J by 5 bases, with 18 bases between. CDR3 length equals 15 residues. From germline, CDR1 is SEHNR and CDR2 FQNEAQ (reference sequence). The CDR3, as DNA: TGTGCCAGCAGCCAATTCAAAGTAGGTCAATATGGCTACACCTTC. Translating it yields CASSQFKVGQYGYTF.

The chain has TRBV24-1 and TRBJ1-2; maybe TRBD1 (5 bases). V dropped 6 bases and J dropped 0 bases, with 10 bases sitting between them. The CDR3 extends over 14 amino acids. Germline lookup yields CDR1 KGHDR and CDR2 SFDVKD. This chain's CDR3 is CATSLSGPNYGYTF. The CDR3 DNA reads as TGTGCCACCAGTTTGTCGGGGCCTAACTATGGCTACACCTTC.

This clonotype was found many times. This chain connects TRBV20-1 to TRBJ2-7, with TRBD1 identical over 7 bases. In germline, CDR1 is DFQATT, CDR2 SNEGSKA (reference sequence). Trimming cost V 0 bases and J 4 bases; bases outside gene matches: 12. The CDR3 has 16 residues. The CDR3 DNA reads TGCAGTGCTAGAGATGACGAGAGGGGGCGAGTGTACGAGCAGTACTTC. Translating it yields CSARDDERGRVYEQYF.

This clonotype showed up many times. The genes are TRBV15 and TRBJ1-2, with D maybe TRBD1 (6 bases). With 0 bases removed from V and 6 bases from J, the gap between germline ends came to 11 bases. The CDR3 covers 14 residues. Germline V CDR1 and CDR2: LNHNV, YYDKDF (reference sequence). CDR3 DNA: TGTGCCACCAGCAGAGACCCAGGGGTCCATGGCTACACCTTC. As protein: CATSRDPGVHGYTF.